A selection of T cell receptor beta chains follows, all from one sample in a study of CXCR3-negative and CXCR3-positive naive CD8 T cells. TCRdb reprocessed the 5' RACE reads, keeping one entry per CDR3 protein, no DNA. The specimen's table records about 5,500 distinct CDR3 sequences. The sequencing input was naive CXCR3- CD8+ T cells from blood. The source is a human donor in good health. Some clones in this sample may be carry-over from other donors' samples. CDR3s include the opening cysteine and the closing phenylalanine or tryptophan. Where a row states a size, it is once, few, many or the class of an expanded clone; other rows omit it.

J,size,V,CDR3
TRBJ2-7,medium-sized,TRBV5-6,CASSPGTGFGEQYF
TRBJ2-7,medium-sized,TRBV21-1,CASSKRAWTGGILVYEQYF
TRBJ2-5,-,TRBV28,CASSFDRGGETQYF
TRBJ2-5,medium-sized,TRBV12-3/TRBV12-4,CASSFRGGGRYQETQYF
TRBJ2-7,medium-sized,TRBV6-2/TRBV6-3,CASSPPRGAGGRSYEQYF
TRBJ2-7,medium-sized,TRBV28,CATSRTSSYEQYF
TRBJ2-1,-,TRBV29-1,CSVPTVHYNEQFF
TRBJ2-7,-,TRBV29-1,CSVEGPGSYEQYF
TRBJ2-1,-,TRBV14,CASSPIGNEQFF
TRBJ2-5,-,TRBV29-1,CSVEATGGTQYF
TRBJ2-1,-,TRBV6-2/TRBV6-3,CASSYPSGGSYNEQFF
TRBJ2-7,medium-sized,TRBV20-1,CSAPHRASYEQYF
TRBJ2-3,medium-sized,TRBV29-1,CSVDLQGASTDTQYF
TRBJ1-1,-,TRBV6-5,CASSKQGAEAFF
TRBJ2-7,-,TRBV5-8,CASSFNRDYYEQYF
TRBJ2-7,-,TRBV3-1,CASSQDEGAGRAGYEQYF
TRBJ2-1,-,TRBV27,CASSFFAGNEQFF
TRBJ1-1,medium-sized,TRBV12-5,CASGFPQRGTEAFF
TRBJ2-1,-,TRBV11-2,CASSLLLAGPAGLDEQFF
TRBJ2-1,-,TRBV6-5,CASSSGTSGYNEQFF
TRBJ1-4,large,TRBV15,CATSKPADVNEKLFF
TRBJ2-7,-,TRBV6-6,CASSYDTPQSYEQYF
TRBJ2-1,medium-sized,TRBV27,CASSFGGSYNEQFF
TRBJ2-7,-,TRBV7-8,CASSLNPSYEQYF
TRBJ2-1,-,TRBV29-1,CSVDGVTNEQFF
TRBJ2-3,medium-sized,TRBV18,CASSPPGGPDTQYF
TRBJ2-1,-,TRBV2,CASKRAPMYNEQFF
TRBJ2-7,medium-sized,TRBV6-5,CASSLLDRGVYEQYF
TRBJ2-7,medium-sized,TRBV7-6,CASSSRQGFVYEQYF
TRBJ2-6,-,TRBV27,CASSLTGESGANVLTF
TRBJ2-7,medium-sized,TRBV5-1,CASSSVGQGDYEQYF
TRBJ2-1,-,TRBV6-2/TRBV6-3,CASSSLRDSYNEQFF
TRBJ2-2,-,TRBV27,CASSFRPGTGVGGELFF
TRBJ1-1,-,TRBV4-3,CASSQDQGAGTEAFF
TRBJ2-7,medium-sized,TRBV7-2,CASSLSMVGEQYF
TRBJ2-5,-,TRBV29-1,CSVIDRGTQYF
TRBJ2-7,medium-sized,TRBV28,CASSLNRRSLYEQYF
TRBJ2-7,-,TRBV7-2,CASSPSWDGRASEQYF
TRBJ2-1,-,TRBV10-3,CAISERAGPPYNEQFF
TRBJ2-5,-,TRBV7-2,CASSFTSGYNQETQYF
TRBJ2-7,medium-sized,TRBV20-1,CSARVLAGPYYEQYF